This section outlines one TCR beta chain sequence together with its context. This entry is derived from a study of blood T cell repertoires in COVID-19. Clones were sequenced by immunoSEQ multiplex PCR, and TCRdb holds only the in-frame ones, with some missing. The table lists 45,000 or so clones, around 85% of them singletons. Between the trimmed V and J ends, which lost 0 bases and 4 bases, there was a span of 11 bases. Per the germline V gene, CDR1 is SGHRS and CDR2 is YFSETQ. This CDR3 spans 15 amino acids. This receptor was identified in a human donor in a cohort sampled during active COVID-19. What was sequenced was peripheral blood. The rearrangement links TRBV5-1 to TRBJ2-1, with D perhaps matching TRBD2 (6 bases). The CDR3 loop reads CASSLAGERYNEQFF. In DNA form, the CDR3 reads TGCGCCAGCAGCTTGGCGGGGGAAAGATACAATGAGCAGTTCTTC.